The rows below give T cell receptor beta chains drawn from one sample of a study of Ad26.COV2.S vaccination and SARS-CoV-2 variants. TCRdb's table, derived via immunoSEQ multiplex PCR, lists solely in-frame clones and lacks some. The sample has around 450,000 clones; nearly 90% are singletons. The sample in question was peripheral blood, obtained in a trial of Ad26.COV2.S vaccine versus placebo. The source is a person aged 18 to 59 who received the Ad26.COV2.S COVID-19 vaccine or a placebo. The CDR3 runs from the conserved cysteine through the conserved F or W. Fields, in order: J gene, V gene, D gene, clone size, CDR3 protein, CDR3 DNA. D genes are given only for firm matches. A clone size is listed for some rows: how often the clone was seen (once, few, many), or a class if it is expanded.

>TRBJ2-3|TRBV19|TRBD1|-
CASSFNRGLSPTDTQYF
TGTGCCAGTAGTTTTAACAGGGGGCTAAGCCCCACAGATACGCAGTATTTT
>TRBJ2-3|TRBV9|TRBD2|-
CASSVAGREGFADTQYF
TGTGCCAGCAGCGTGGCCGGGAGGGAGGGGTTCGCAGATACGCAGTATTTT
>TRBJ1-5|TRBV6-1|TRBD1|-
CASSEEPWDTGDNQPQHF
TGTGCCAGCAGTGAAGAGCCCTGGGATACAGGGGATAATCAGCCCCAGCATTTT
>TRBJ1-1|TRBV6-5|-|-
CASSLAMGHTEAFF
TGTGCCAGCAGTCTTGCAATGGGGCACACTGAAGCTTTCTTT
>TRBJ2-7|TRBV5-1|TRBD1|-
CASSLGTGWENTYEQYF
TGCGCCAGCAGCTTGGGGACAGGGTGGGAGAACACCTACGAGCAGTACTTC
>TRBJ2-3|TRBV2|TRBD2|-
CASTREVTDTQYF
TGTGCCAGCACACGGGAGGTCACAGATACGCAGTATTTT
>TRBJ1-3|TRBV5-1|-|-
CASSLASGNSGNTIYF
TGCGCCAGCAGCTTGGCTTCCGGAAACTCTGGAAACACCATATATTTT
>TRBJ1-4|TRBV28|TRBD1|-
CATRTGVTTNEKLFF
TGTGCCACCCGGACAGGGGTCACAACTAATGAAAAACTGTTTTTT
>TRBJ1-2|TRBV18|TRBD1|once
CASSSFPVGTGAYGYTF
TGTGCCAGCTCCTCCTTCCCTGTTGGGACAGGGGCTTATGGCTACACCTTC
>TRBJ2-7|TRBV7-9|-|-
CASSLAGTRLREQYF
TGTGCCAGCAGCTTAGCGGGCACCAGACTTCGCGAGCAGTACTTC
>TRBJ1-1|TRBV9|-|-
CASSVDWEMNTEAFF
TGTGCCAGCAGCGTAGATTGGGAAATGAACACTGAAGCTTTCTTT
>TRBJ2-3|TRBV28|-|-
CASSSRGRGMNTDTQYF
TGTGCCAGCAGTTCCCGGGGGAGGGGGATGAACACAGATACGCAGTATTTT
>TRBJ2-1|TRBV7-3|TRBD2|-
CASSSSAGVEQFF
TGTGCCAGCAGCTCCTCGGCGGGGGTTGAGCAGTTCTTC
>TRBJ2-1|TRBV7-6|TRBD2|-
CASSRKKLASLYNEQFF
TGTGCCAGCAGCCGAAAGAAACTAGCGAGTCTTTACAATGAGCAGTTCTTC
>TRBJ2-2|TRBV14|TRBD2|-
CASSPIAGAGELFF
TGTGCCAGCAGCCCGATAGCGGGAGCCGGGGAGCTGTTTTTT
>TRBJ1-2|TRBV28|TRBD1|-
CASSRAGGNYGYTF
TGTGCCAGCAGTAGGGCAGGGGGCAACTATGGCTACACCTTC
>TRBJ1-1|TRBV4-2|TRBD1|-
CASADREAFF
TGTGCCAGCGCGGACAGGGAAGCTTTCTTT
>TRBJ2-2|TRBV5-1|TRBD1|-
CASRGQGASGELFF
TGCGCCAGCAGGGGACAGGGGGCGTCCGGGGAGCTGTTTTTT
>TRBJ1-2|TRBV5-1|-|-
CASSLRGVNGYTF
TGCGCCAGCAGCTTGCGGGGCGTGAATGGCTACACCTTC
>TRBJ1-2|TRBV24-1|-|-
CATSDLDSPYGYTF
TGTGCCACCAGTGACCTCGACAGCCCTTATGGCTACACCTTC
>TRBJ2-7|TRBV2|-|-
CASLAGPYEQYF
TGTGCCAGCCTTGCAGGCCCCTACGAGCAGTACTTC
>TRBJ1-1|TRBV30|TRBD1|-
CAWSLKTGQGGRFEAFF
TGTGCCTGGAGTTTAAAAACCGGACAGGGAGGCCGATTTGAAGCTTTCTTT
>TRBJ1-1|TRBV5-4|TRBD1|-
CASGTGGNTEAFF
TGTGCCAGTGGGACAGGGGGGAACACTGAAGCTTTCTTT
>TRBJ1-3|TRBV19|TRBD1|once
CASSKGDSLSGNTIYF
TGTGCCAGTAGTAAGGGGGACAGCCTCTCTGGAAACACCATATATTTT
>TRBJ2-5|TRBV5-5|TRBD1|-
CASSFDRGSETQYF
TGTGCCAGCAGCTTCGACAGGGGGAGCGAGACCCAGTACTTC
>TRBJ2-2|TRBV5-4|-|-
CASNRKDSANTGELFF
TGTGCCAGCAATCGTAAGGACAGCGCGAACACCGGGGAGCTGTTTTTT
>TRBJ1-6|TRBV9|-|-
CASSALTVGDSPLHF
TGTGCCAGCAGCGCCCTGACGGTGGGGGATTCACCCCTCCACTTT
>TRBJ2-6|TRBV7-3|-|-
CASSNQRSGANVLTF
TGTGCCAGCAGCAATCAGCGATCTGGGGCCAACGTCCTGACTTTC
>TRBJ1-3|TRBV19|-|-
CASSMGRERNTIYF
TGTGCCAGTAGTATGGGCAGGGAAAGAAACACCATATATTTT
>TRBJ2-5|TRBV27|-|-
CASSPKTVAGQGKTQYF
TGTGCCAGCAGTCCGAAGACGGTAGCGGGTCAGGGGAAGACCCAGTACTTC
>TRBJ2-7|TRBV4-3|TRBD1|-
CASSRKDRGNEQYF
TGCGCCAGCAGCCGAAAAGACAGGGGTAACGAGCAGTACTTC
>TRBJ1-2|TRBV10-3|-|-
CAISGGPPTNYGYTF
TGTGCCATCAGCGGCGGGCCACCCACTAACTATGGCTACACCTTC
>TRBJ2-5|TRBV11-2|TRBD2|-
CASSPRLAGHQETQYF
TGTGCCAGCAGCCCTAGACTAGCGGGGCACCAAGAGACCCAGTACTTC
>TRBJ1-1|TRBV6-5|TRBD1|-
CASSLTDRGGTEAFF
TGTGCCAGCAGTCTTACCGACAGGGGGGGGACTGAAGCTTTCTTT
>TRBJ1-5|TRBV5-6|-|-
CASSLGANNQPQHF
TGTGCCAGCAGCTTGGGGGCCAACAATCAGCCCCAGCATTTT
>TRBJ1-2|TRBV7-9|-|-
CASSPPLANYGYTF
TGTGCCAGCAGCCCCCCCCTAGCTAACTATGGCTACACCTTC
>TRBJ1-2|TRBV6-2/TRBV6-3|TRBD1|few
CASSPRGTGFNPNYGYTF
TGTGCCAGCAGCCCTCGAGGGACAGGGTTTAATCCTAACTATGGCTACACCTTC
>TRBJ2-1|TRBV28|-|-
CASSPGTAGFF
TGTGCCAGCAGCCCCGGGACGGCGGGGTTCTTC
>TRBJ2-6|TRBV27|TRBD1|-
CASTAGGAAGANVLTF
TGTGCCAGCACCGCAGGGGGCGCGGCCGGGGCCAACGTCCTGACTTTC
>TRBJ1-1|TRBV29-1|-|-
CSVALRWTAEAFF
TGCAGCGTTGCCCTTCGTTGGACAGCTGAAGCTTTCTTT
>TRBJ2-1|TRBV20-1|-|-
CSAPGGDEQFF
TGCAGTGCTCCTGGAGGGGACGAGCAGTTCTTC
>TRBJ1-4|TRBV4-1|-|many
CASSRWQNEKLFF
TGCGCCAGCAGCCGCTGGCAAAATGAAAAACTGTTTTTT
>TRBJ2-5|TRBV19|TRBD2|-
CASSIGGLALRETQYF
TGTGCCAGCAGTATAGGCGGACTAGCCCTCCGAGAGACCCAGTACTTC
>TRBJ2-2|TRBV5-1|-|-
CASSSMAANTGELFF
TGCGCCAGCAGCTCGATGGCAGCCAACACCGGGGAGCTGTTTTTT
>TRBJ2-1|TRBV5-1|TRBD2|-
CASSSGLAGGSEQFF
TGCGCCAGCAGTTCAGGACTAGCGGGGGGAAGTGAGCAGTTCTTC
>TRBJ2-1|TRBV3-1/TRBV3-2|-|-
CASSLGAYNEQFF
TGTGCCAGCAGCCTCGGCGCCTACAATGAGCAGTTCTTC
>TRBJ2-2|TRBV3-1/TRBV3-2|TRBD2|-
CASSHGTKAGELFF
TGTGCCAGCAGCCATGGGACTAAGGCCGGGGAGCTGTTTTTT
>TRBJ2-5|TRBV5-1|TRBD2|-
CASSSPTSSETQYF
TGCGCCAGCAGCTCCCCGACTAGCTCAGAGACCCAGTACTTC
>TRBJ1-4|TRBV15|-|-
CATWYSLDRIGEKLFF
TGTGCCACCTGGTATAGCTTAGACAGAATAGGAGAAAAACTGTTTTTT
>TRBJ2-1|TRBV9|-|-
CASSGTGHNEQFF
TGTGCCAGCAGCGGAACAGGACACAATGAGCAGTTCTTC
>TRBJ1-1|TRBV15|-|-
CATSRVAGNTEAFF
TGTGCCACCAGCAGAGTGGCGGGGAACACTGAAGCTTTCTTT
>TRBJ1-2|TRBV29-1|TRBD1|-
CSVGGQGGGYTF
TGCAGCGTGGGAGGACAGGGCGGGGGCTACACCTTC
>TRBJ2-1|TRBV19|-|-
CASSQSYSHNEQFF
TGTGCCAGTAGTCAATCGTACAGCCATAATGAGCAGTTCTTC
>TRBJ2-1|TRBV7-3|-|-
CASSLAGGTGNEQFF
TGTGCCAGCAGCTTAGCGGGCGGGACTGGCAATGAGCAGTTCTTC
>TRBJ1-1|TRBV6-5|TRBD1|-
CASSYSERQGDQLAFF
TGTGCCAGCAGTTACTCGGAACGGCAGGGGGATCAATTGGCTTTCTTT
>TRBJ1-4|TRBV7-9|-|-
CASSSDSLEKLFF
TGTGCCAGCAGTTCCGACAGCCTAGAAAAACTGTTTTTT
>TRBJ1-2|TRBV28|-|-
CASTLGVDYGYTF
TGTGCCAGCACTTTAGGGGTTGACTATGGCTACACCTTC
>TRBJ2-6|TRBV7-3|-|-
CASRLPPSAPRSGANVLTF
TGTGCCAGCAGACTACCCCCTAGCGCCCCCCGCTCTGGGGCCAACGTCCTGACTTTC
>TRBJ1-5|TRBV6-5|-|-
CASRATGTSYQPQHF
TGTGCCAGCAGAGCTACAGGGACCTCGTATCAGCCCCAGCATTTT
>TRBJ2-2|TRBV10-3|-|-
CAISEFLTSGELFF
TGTGCCATCAGTGAGTTCTTGACTTCCGGGGAGCTGTTTTTT